This T cell receptor beta chain was obtained from a study of neurological immune-mediated disorders. The team produced cDNA through 5'RACE using 10-nucleotide random UMIs. Per sequencing run, 15-18 subjects together gave over 160 million TCR-beta sequences. TCRdb re-called the 5' RACE reads through MiXCR, storing one row per CDR3 protein. The table includes 84,000 or so distinct CDR3 sequences, approximately 13% detected once. This clonotype was recorded at least ten times. Its antigen is as yet unknown. Indicated time point: longitudinal time-point 2. Study-wide results and limits: Falling below healthy controls, multiple sclerosis showed the least TCR clonal expansion, while HTLV-1-associated myelopathy showed the most. Expanded clones shared no CDR3 amino acid sequences across subjects, suggesting private repertoires in all groups.

The source of this sequence is a female donor with HTLV-1-associated myelopathy (HAM/TSP). Sequencing was performed on PBMCs.

CDR3 DNA sequence: TGTGCTAGTGGTTTGGGATTCTACAATGAGCAGTTCTTC. It codes for CASGLGFYNEQFF. This chain links TRBV12-5 with TRBJ2-1; D ambiguous. This CDR3 region has 13 residues. The germline V gene encodes CDR1 LGHNT and CDR2 FRNRAP. Deletions cut 1 base from V and 3 bases from J, with 4 bases between.